This TCR beta chain came from a study of T cell responses to AZD1222 COVID-19 vaccine. Study findings and constraints: Among the donors, most were white British and more were female, and clonal diversity was possibly underestimated. The study identified only five or six AZD1222 recipients as seropositive at baseline.

Concerning this clone itself: Its antigen is as yet unknown.

The assay was immunoSEQ multiplex PCR, and TCRdb's table has in-frame clones only and misses some. The sample yields some 100,000 clones, around 87% seen once. Germline assignment: CDR1 SGHRS and CDR2 YFSETQ. The CDR3 runs to 13 residues. V was trimmed by 3 bases and J by 0 bases, leaving 7 bases between them. The sample consisted of peripheral blood, taken 28 days after the second AZD1222 dose. V is TRBV5-1 and J is TRBJ2-7, with no clear D. The origin of this receptor is an adult who received the AZD1222 COVID-19 vaccine. In DNA form, the CDR3 reads TGCGCCAGCAGCTCCCGCAGCTCCTACGAGCAGTACTTC. This encodes CASSSRSSYEQYF.